These 14 T cell receptor beta chains originate from one sample sequenced in a study of T cell repertoires in cytomegalovirus infection. TCRdb fed the reads into MiXCR, producing one record per CDR3 protein. The sample shows about 500,000 distinct CDR3 sequences, 33% of them seen only once. No antigen has been assigned to these receptors. The sequenced sample was cultured PBMCs, obtained from culture after CMV antigen stimulation. The source of these receptors is a human donor in good health (CMV status not recorded). Some clones in this sample may be carry-over from other donors' samples.

DNA for the CDR3: TGTGCCAGCAGCTTGATGCGAGACACAGATACGCAGTATTTT. As protein: CASSLMRDTDTQYF. This chain uses TRBV11-2 with TRBJ2-3; D not resolved. CDR3 size: 14 residues. Germline assignment: CDR1 SGHAT and CDR2 FQNNGV. V was clipped by 3 bases and J by 2 bases, with 9 bases between them.

The chain uses TRBV10-3 and TRBJ2-5, with D possibly TRBD1 on 5 matching bases. CDR1 ENHRY and CDR2 SYGVKD come from the germline V gene. CDR3 length: 13 amino acids. Trimming took off 4 bases at V and 5 bases at J, with 11 bases between the two ends. This CDR3 is CAISVQSGETQYF. The CDR3 nucleotides are TGTGCCATCAGTGTTCAATCAGGGGAGACCCAGTACTTC.

The chain combines TRBV7-2 with TRBJ1-3; the D is unclear. Germline values: CDR1 SGHTA, CDR2 FQGNSA. Between the trimmed V and J ends, which lost 1 base and 2 bases, there was a span of 9 bases. The CDR3 covers 15 residues. The chain's CDR3 is CASSLGRVAGNTIYF. DNA for the CDR3: TGTGCCAGCAGCTTAGGGCGGGTAGCTGGAAACACCATATATTTT.

This clonotype appeared a few times. The V call is TRBV14, the J call TRBJ2-2; perhaps TRBD2 as D (5 bases). V was shortened by 0 bases and J by 0 bases, with 11 bases between the two germline ends. Looked up from germline, CDR1 is SGHDN and CDR2 is FVKESK. This CDR3 contains 17 residues. The CDR3 DNA sequence: TGTGCCAGCAGCCAAGACAAGGACTGGACGAACACCGGGGAGCTGTTTTTT. It specifies CASSQDKDWTNTGELFF.

This clonotype was detected a few times. The chain recombines TRBV20-1 with TRBJ2-2; D call uncertain. This CDR3 comprises 12 residues. Germline CDR1 and CDR2: DFQATT and SNEGSKA (reference sequence). Trimming removed 0 bases from V and 2 bases from J, with 1 base in between. CDR3 sequence reads: CSARENTGELFF. CDR3 sequence (DNA): TGCAGTGCTAGAGAAAACACCGGGGAGCTGTTTTTT.

V and J are TRBV6-2 or TRBV6-3 and TRBJ2-7; possibly TRBD1 for D (5 bases). The CDR3 extends over 16 amino acids. Germline CDR1 is MNHEY and CDR2 is SVGEGT. Trimming left V 6 bases short and J 0 bases short, with 18 bases between. The CDR3 loop reads CASRGWGSASSYEQYF. CDR3 DNA: TGTGCCAGCAGAGGATGGGGCAGCGCTAGCTCCTACGAGCAGTACTTC.

A few counts support this clonotype. V is TRBV24-1 and J is TRBJ1-5, with 7 positions matching TRBD1. After removal of 4 bases from V and 0 bases from J, the junction contained 11 bases not matched to a gene. The CDR3 is 18 residues long. Per germline, CDR1 KGHDR and CDR2 SFDVKD. In nucleotides, the CDR3 is TGTGCCACCAGTGAATCCGCACCACAGGGGTATAGCAATCAGCCCCAGCATTTT. Amino acid sequence: CATSESAPQGYSNQPQHF.

This clonotype was seen only once. This chain uses TRBV7-4 with TRBJ2-5; D may match TRBD1 or TRBD2 (5 bases each). The CDR3 runs 15 residues. The V gene's germline CDR1 is SGHVT and CDR2 SQSDAQ. The V end lost 0 bases, the J end lost 2 bases, and 10 bases lay between the germline ends. As DNA, the CDR3 is TGTGCCAGCAGCTTAGCCGGGGCCCTGCAAGAGACCCAGTACTTC. Translated, it gives CASSLAGALQETQYF.

This clonotype turned up a few times. V and J are TRBV27 and TRBJ2-3, with 7 nucleotides matching TRBD1. Germline loops: CDR1 MNHEY, CDR2 SMNVEV (reference sequence). The CDR3 runs 17 residues. V lost 4 bases to trimming and J lost 0 bases; unmatched junction nucleotides: 10. The CDR3 DNA is TGTGCCAGCAGTTATTTACTCACAGGGGCTAGCACAGATACGCAGTATTTT. Translating gives CASSYLLTGASTDTQYF.

In this sample, this clonotype turned up a few times. J is TRBJ1-4 and V is TRBV23-1, with unresolved D. TRBV23-1 is treated as an ORF (open reading frame) with a function not yet certain. Trimming pared 0 bases from V and 2 bases from J, leaving 10 bases between. The CDR3 totals 16 residues. The CDR3 protein is CASSQSGRTTNEKLFF. The CDR3, as DNA: TGCGCCAGCAGTCAATCCGGACGGACCACTAATGAAAAACTGTTTTTT.

This clonotype was detected once. V is TRBV25-1 and J is TRBJ2-7; no reliable D call. The V gene's germline CDR1 is MGHDK and CDR2 SYGVNS. Between the trimmed V and J ends, which lost 4 bases and 3 bases, there was a span of 7 bases. The CDR3 extends over 12 amino acids. CDR3 sequence reads: CASSGMNYEQYF. The CDR3, as DNA: TGTGCCAGCAGTGGAATGAACTACGAGCAGTACTTC.

This chain links TRBV4-1 with TRBJ2-2; unclear D gene. Trimming shortened V by 3 bases and J by 4 bases, and 9 bases separated the two germline ends. This CDR3 has 14 amino acids. The V gene's germline CDR1 is MGHRA and CDR2 YSYEKL. The CDR3, as DNA: TGCGCCAGCAGCCACCGGATATTCACCGGGGAGCTGTTTTTT. Amino acids: CASSHRIFTGELFF.

This chain uses TRBV20-1 with TRBJ2-4; possibly TRBD1 for D (6 bases). CDR3 length: 12 residues. Germline CDR1 DFQATT, CDR2 SNEGSKA (reference sequence). Trimming removed 2 bases from V and 9 bases from J, with 11 bases in between. CDR3 DNA sequence: TGCAGTGCTAGACCGACAGGCTCCATTCAGTACTTC. It yields the protein CSARPTGSIQYF.

This clonotype has a count of ten or more. The rearrangement joins TRBV7-2 to TRBJ2-5; D might be TRBD2 (6 bases). CDR3 size: 13 residues. V dropped 5 bases and J dropped 5 bases, with 12 bases sitting between them. Germline V gene lookup returns CDR1 SGHTA and CDR2 FQGNSA. The chain's CDR3 is CASSPSRGETQYF. The CDR3 DNA is TGTGCCAGCAGCCCCTCCCGGGGGGAGACCCAGTACTTC. The full variable domain, completed using reference TRBV7-2 and TRBJ2-5, is GAGVSQSPSNKVTEKGKDVELRCDPISGHTALYWYRQSLGQGLEFLIYFQGNSAPDKSGLPSDRFSAERTGGSVSTLTIQRTQQEDSAVYLCASSPSRGETQYFGPGTRLLVL.